This TCR beta chain was sequenced for a study of blood T cells in healthy people across ages. The sample, about 9.7 milliliters of peripheral blood, was drawn from each donor. Each sample yielded at least 5 micrograms of PBMC total RNA. PCR was performed a second time for roughly 7 to 12 cycles using a sample-barcoded 5' primer and a J-beta primer mix. A template-switch adaptor containing 12 random nucleotides labeled each cDNA molecule. MiXCR, applied by TCRdb to the 5' RACE reads, yields one record per CDR3 protein. This table has roughly 720,000 distinct CDR3 sequences, roughly 50% appearing once. The CDR3 spans 17 residues. V gave up 4 bases and J gave up 14 bases; unmatched junction bases: 24. Looked up from germline, CDR1 is SGHTA and CDR2 is FQGNSA.

Material: blood. The sequence was collected from a man older than 75 in good health. The chain combines TRBV7-2 with TRBJ2-3, with 7 bases lining up with TRBD2. CDR3 DNA sequence: TGTGCCAGCAGCTCCATATCCGGCGGGAGTGGTCACAGAGACGCGTATTTT. Encoded protein: CASSSISGGSGHRDAYF.